This TCR beta chain is drawn from a study of tumor T cells in aggressive B-cell lymphoma. CDR3 length: 13 amino acids. V dropped 4 bases and J dropped 4 bases, with 10 bases sitting between them. The germline CDR1 and CDR2 sequences are LNHDA and SQIVND (reference sequence). This table comes from immunoSEQ multiplex PCR, and its TCRdb copy is limited to in-frame clones, with some not included. The table includes around 11,000 clones, 70% to 90% detected once. Sequencing was carried out using tumor tissue. The rearrangement uses TRBV19 and TRBJ1-1, with a weak D call TRBD1 (5 bases). The TCR comes from an adult with diffuse large B cell lymphoma. In nucleotides, the CDR3 is TGTGCCAGTAGTAGGGCAGGGCTCACTGAAGCTTTCTTT. It specifies CASSRAGLTEAFF.